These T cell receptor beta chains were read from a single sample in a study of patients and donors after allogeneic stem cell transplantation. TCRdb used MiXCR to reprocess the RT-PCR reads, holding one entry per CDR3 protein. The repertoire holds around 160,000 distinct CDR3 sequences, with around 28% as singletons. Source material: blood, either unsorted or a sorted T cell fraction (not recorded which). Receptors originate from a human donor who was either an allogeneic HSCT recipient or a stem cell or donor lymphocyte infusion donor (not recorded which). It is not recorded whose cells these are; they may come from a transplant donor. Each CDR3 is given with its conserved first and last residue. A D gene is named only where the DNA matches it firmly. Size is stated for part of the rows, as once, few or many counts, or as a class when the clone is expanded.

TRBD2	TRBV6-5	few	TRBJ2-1	CASNNGRNNEQFF	TGTGCCAGCAATAACGGGAGGAACAATGAGCAGTTCTTC
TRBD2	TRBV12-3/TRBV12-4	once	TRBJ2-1	CASSLIPGASGKDEQFF	TGTGCCAGCAGTTTAATACCGGGGGCTAGCGGGAAGGATGAGCAGTTCTTC
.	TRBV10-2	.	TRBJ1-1	CASGSALNTEAFF	TGCGCCAGCGGCTCAGCACTGAACACTGAAGCTTTCTTT
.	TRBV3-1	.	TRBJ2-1	CASTRLGGHNEQFF	TGTGCCAGCACCCGACTAGGGGGCCACAATGAGCAGTTCTTC
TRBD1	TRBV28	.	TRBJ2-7	CASTSSGTDTYEQYF	TGTGCCAGCACCTCATCCGGGACAGACACCTACGAGCAGTACTTC
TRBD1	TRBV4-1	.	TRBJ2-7	CASSQIGQGAYEQYF	TGCGCCAGCAGCCAGATTGGACAGGGGGCCTACGAGCAGTACTTC
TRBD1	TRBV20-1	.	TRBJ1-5	CSARPMLDRANQPQHF	TGCAGTGCTAGGCCAATGTTGGACAGGGCAAATCAGCCCCAGCATTTT
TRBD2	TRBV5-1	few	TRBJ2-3	CASSFPTSGHPSTDTQYF	TGCGCCAGCAGCTTCCCGACTAGCGGACACCCTAGCACAGATACGCAGTATTTT
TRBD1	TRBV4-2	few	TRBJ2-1	CASSQIGQGDEQFF	TGTGCCAGCAGCCAGATTGGACAGGGAGATGAGCAGTTCTTC
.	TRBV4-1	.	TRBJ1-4	CASSEPGTAGEKLFF	TGCGCCAGCAGCGAACCCGGGACCGCCGGTGAAAAACTGTTTTTT
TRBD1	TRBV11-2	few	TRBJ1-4	CASSLVHRGAANEKLFF	TGTGCCAGCAGCTTAGTACACAGGGGAGCAGCTAATGAAAAACTGTTTTTT
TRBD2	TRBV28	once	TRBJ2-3	CASTEERGGTDTQYF	TGTGCCAGCACGGAAGAACGGGGGGGCACAGATACGCAGTATTTT
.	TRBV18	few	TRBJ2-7	CASSPPAQYGPYEQYF	TGTGCCAGCTCACCTCCTGCCCAGTACGGGCCTTACGAGCAGTACTTC
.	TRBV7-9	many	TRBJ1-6	CASSWEGSGNSPLHF	TGTGCCAGCAGCTGGGAGGGATCGGGTAATTCACCCCTCCACTTT
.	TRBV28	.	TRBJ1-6	CASSPLSAGSPYNSPLHF	TGTGCCAGCAGCCCCCTGAGTGCAGGGAGTCCCTATAATTCACCCCTCCACTTT
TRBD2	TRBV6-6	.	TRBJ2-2	CASSLLAGPARIGELFF	TGTGCCAGCAGTCTACTAGCGGGCCCGGCCCGTATCGGGGAGCTGTTTTTT
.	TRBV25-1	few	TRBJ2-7	CASSEDSLAYEQYF	TGTGCCAGCAGTGAGGACAGCTTAGCCTACGAGCAGTACTTC
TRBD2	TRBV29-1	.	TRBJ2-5	CSVERGLEETQYF	TGCAGCGTTGAAAGGGGACTAGAGGAGACCCAGTACTTC
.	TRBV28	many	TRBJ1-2	CASREHLNYGYTF	TGTGCCAGCAGGGAACACCTTAACTATGGCTACACCTTC
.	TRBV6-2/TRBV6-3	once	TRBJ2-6	CASSSGDGAGANVLTF	TGTGCCAGCAGCTCAGGTGATGGGGCTGGGGCCAACGTCCTGACTTTC